Below, one T cell receptor beta chain is given with its context. The antigen remains unidentified. The data were obtained in a study of cytomegalovirus exposure and HLA in healthy donors. This PCR relied on a set of 60 Vbeta primers and 13 Jbeta primers. Libraries were prepared by immunoSEQ multiplex PCR; TCRdb keeps only in-frame clonotypes and omits some of them. The data hold tens of thousands of clones, with roughly 72% observed a single time. Germline V lookup: CDR1 MNHNS, CDR2 SASEGT. V was pared by 6 bases and J by 4 bases, with 8 bases of the junction left unmatched. The CDR3 length is 15 residues. Whole-study findings and limits: Among the most significant clusters, several appeared linked to common viral pathogens in a later analysis. Most TCR sequences were seen very rarely across donors, but some public TCRs occurred in many. Immune exposure was documented only through CMV serostatus. It was shown in a later analysis that HLA-associated TCR beta chains were more clonally expanded than other, equally common chains.

This clonotype was obtained from a woman aged 45-65 years in good health and CMV-seropositive. V is TRBV6-1 and J is TRBJ2-2, with 7 bases aligning to TRBD1. The sample comprised PBMCs. The CDR3 coding sequence is TGTGCCAGCAGGGAGACAGGGACGGGCACCGGGGAGCTGTTTTTT. This encodes CASRETGTGTGELFF.